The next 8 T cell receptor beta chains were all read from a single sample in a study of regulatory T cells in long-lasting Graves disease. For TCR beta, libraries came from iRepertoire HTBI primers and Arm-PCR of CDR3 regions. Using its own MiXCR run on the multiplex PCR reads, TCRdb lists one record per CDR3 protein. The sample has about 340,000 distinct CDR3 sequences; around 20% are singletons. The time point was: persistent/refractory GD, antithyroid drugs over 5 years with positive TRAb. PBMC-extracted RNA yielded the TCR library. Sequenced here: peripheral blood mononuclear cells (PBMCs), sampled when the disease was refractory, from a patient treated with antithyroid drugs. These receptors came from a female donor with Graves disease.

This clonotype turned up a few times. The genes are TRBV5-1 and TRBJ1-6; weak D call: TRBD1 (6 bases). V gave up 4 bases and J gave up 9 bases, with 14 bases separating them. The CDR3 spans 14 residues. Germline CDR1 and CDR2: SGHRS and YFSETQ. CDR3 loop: CASSPQGKRSPLHF. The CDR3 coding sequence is TGCGCCAGCAGCCCTCAGGGGAAGCGTTCACCCCTCCACTTT.

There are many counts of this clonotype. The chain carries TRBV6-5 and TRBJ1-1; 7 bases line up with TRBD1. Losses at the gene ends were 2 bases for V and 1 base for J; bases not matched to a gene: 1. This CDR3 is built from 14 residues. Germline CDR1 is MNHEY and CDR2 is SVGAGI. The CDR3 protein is CASSYDRANTEAFF. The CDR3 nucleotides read TGTGCCAGCAGTTACGACAGGGCGAACACTGAAGCTTTCTTT.

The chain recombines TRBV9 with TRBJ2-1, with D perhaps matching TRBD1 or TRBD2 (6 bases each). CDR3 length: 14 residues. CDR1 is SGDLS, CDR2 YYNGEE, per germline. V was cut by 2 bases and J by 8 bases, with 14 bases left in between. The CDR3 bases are TGTGCCAGCAGCGTTCGGGGGCTGGAGGATGAGCAGTTCTTC. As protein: CASSVRGLEDEQFF.

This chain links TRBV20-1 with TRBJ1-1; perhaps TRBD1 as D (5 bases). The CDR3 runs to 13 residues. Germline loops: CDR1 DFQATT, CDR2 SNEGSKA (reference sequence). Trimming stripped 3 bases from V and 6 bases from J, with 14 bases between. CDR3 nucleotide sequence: TGCAGTGCTAGCGGGGCCTATAAGGCTGAAGCTTTCTTT. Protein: CSASGAYKAEAFF.

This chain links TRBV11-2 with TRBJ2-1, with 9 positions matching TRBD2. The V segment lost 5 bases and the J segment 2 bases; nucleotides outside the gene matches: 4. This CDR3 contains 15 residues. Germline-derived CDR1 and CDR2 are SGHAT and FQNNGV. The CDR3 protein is CASSISGRTYNEQFF. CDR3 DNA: TGTGCCAGCAGCATCAGCGGGAGGACCTACAATGAGCAGTTCTTC.

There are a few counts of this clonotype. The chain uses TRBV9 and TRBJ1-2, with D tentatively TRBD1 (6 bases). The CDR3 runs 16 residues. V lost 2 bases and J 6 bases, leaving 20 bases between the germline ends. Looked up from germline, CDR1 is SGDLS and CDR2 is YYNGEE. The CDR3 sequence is CASSVGVGAQDHGYTF. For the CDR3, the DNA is TGTGCCAGCAGCGTTGGTGTGGGGGCGCAGGACCATGGCTACACCTTC.

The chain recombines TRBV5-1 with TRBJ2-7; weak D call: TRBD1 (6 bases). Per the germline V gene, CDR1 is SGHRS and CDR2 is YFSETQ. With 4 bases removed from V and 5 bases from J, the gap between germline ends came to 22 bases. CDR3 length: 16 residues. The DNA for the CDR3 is TGCGCCAGCAGCCCCCAGGGGTGGCAGATGGAGGACGAGCAGTACTTC. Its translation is CASSPQGWQMEDEQYF.

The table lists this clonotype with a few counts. This CDR3 reads CASSSPPPETLAKNIQYF. CDR3 in DNA: TGTGCCAGCAGTTCCCCCCCCCCAGAGACACTAGCCAAAAACATTCAGTACTTC. The chain is built from TRBV28 and TRBJ2-4; D is unresolved. The CDR3 length is 18 residues. The ends were cut back, 4 bases at V and 0 bases at J, with 19 bases in the middle. Germline CDR1 MDHEN, CDR2 SYDVKM.